The subject of this entry is one T cell receptor beta chain. The sample originates from a study of beta chain features in type 1 diabetes. Expressed TCRB transcripts were sequenced because the isolated RNA had all been reverse transcribed beforehand. Generated by immunoSEQ multiplex PCR, the TCRdb table keeps only in-frame clones and is missing some. The sample consists of under 950,000 clones, 15% to 20% of them appearing once. V was trimmed by 3 bases and J by 4 bases, leaving 12 bases between them. Germline loops: CDR1 LNHDA, CDR2 SQIVND (reference sequence). This CDR3 is built from 15 residues. By way of CD45RO/CCR7/CD25/CD127/CD95/CD27, the CD4+ regulatory, stem cell-like memory, central memory and naive cells were sorted.

The receptor's source is a young woman in good health. The specimen sequenced was naive CD4+ T cells from blood. The chain couples TRBV19 to TRBJ2-2; no reliable D call. The CDR3 region has the DNA TGTGCCAGTAGTATTCGATTGACGGGCACCGGGGAGCTGTTTTTT. This sequence encodes CASSIRLTGTGELFF. Looking up the rest from reference TRBV19 and TRBJ2-2 gives the full variable domain: DGGITQSPKYLFRKEGQNVTLSCEQNLNHDAMYWYRQDPGQGLRLIYYSQIVNDFQKGDIAEGYSVSREKKESFPLTVTSAQKNPTAFYLCASSIRLTGTGELFFGEGSRLTVL.